The T cell receptor beta chain under discussion was sequenced for a study of beta chain features in type 1 diabetes (dated by TCRdb to the late 2010s). About the full investigation: No differences in mean age, gender distribution, total cell number or subset yield were found between patients and healthy donors. A total of under 120,000,000 sorted cells were examined across all samples, and RNA yield correlated strongly with the number of cells per subset. In the study, recently diagnosed type 1 diabetes patients and matched healthy donors were compared on the TCRB repertoires of their sorted circulating CD4+ T cell subsets. Regulatory and stem cell-like memory subsets were isolated from only 8 patients and roughly eight healthy donors, whereas naive and central memory subsets came from all 28 donors.

This clone was recorded a few times. Its antigen is currently not known. It has no much larger one-base neighbor in the sample; base qualities were not kept. The entire isolated RNA was reverse transcribed using the High Capacity cDNA Reverse Transcription Kit, and thus expressed TCRB transcripts were sequenced. Deep immunoSEQ sequencing was applied to naive, central memory and regulatory T cell samples, giving an average of about 3.6 million total reads per sample. After sorted cells were lysed in RLT buffer, RNA was extracted with DNase-treated RNeasy Micro or Mini kits, with the choice depending on cell number. Each cell subset was processed separately to prevent cross-contamination, with patient and healthy donor samples processed together. Using the immunoSEQ multiplex PCR, TCRB sequences were amplified from cDNA into 87-bp fragments spanning the CDR3 region. Sequencing of the amplicons was performed on the Illumina HiSeq platform. As for how the authors treated the data: PCR bias was computationally corrected using synthetic template baselines, reads within Hamming distance 2 were collapsed, and singletons that could not be merged were discarded. Reads were aligned to IMGT to assign V, D and J genes, CDR3 length, and insertions or deletions at six rearrangement sites. Clonotype counts were normalized to sorted cell number within each subset before computing true diversity and Gini coefficients with the tcR R package. Repertoire sharing was quantified using the overlap coefficient calculated on TCRB nucleotide sequences. Out-of-frame TCRB sequences from naive cells were analyzed to stand in for the pre-selection repertoire. TCRdb stores this immuneACCESS table with in-frame sequences only. Part of the clones is absent; in the studies checked, under half of the shortfall reflects unresolved V genes, and no reason is known for the rest. Clone size and V and J calls were adopted from that table, with D and trimming inferred from the DNA. Present in this sample are 680,000 or so clones, 10% to 15% of which were seen just once. Together, the top ten hold less than 0.025% of the sample.

Broader findings and caveats from the paper: At VDJ recombination sites, type 1 diabetes patients had fewer insertions and more deleted nucleotides, which implies abnormalities in thymic rearrangement. Because cDNA was sequenced instead of genomic DNA, activated cells with high expression could be over-represented, although the groups did not differ in activation or CD3 levels. Type 1 diabetes patients showed a moderate but significant shortening of TCRB CDR3 length in all four CD4+ subsets. Shorter templates might have been favored by PCR, but patient and control samples were amplified and corrected together, so both groups would have been affected equally by any skew. The naive, central memory and regulatory TCRB repertoires appeared to resemble one another more closely among patients than among healthy donors. Only small numbers of individuals were included in the HLA sub-analyses, which left unresolved whether HLA type had any influence on TCRB rearrangement.

The CDR3 contains 13 residues, cysteine and phenylalanine counted. The sequence is cut down to CDR3 DNA, 39 bases in frame from base 1. At the junction V is shortened by 1 base and J by 1 base, with 7 bases in between. Looking up the germline V gene (reference sequence) yields CDR1 GTSNPN and CDR2 SVGIG. Each donor gave one peripheral blood draw, approximately 110 mL on average, collected into heparinised tubes. A BD FACSAria II and a panel including CD45RO, CCR7, CD25, CD127, CD95 and CD27 were used to sort naive, central memory, regulatory and stem cell-like memory CD4+ T cells. Every sorted population had a purity above 95%. Right away, PBMCs were isolated by Lymphoprep density gradient centrifugation and were stained directly, with no culture step. To minimize batch effects, samples were stained and sorted in pairs, one healthy donor with one patient per experiment.

What was sequenced was naive CD4+ T cells from blood. Reading the label with the study, this specimen's cell subset or site is: true naive CD4+ T cells. The sequence came from a man aged 18 to 35 with type 1 diabetes. The sequence is built from TRBV30 and TRBJ1-1; no confident D gene assignment can be made. The nucleotides read TGTGCCTGGAGTGAAGAGACGAACACTGAAGCTTTCTTT. It specifies CAWSEETNTEAFF.